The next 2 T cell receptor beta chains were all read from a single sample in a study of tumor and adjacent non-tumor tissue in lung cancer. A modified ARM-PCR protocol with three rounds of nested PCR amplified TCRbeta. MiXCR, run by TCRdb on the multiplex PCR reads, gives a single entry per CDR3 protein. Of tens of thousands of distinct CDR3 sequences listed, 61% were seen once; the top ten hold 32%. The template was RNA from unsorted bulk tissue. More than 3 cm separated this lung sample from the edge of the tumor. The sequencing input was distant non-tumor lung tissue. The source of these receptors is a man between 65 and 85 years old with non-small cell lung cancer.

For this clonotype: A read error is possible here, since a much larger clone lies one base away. The CDR3 loop is CSDTRHNEQYF. The DNA for the CDR3 is TGCAGTGATACTCGACACAACGAGCAGTACTTC. J is TRBJ2-7 and V is TRBV20-1; D remains ambiguous. Germline V CDR1 and CDR2: DFQATT, SNEGSKA (reference sequence). The CDR3 has 11 amino acids. V lost 7 bases and J lost 5, with 12 bases in between.

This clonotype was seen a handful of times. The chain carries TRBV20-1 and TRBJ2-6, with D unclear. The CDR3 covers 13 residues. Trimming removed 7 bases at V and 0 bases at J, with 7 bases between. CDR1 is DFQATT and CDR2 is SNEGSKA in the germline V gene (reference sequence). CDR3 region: CSVRCSGANVLTF. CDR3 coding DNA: TGCAGTGTTCGATGCTCTGGGGCCAACGTCCTGACTTTC.